This T cell receptor beta chain was captured in a study of T cell responses to AZD1222 COVID-19 vaccine. Study results and limitations: The span of vaccine-associated CD4 TCRs extended across spike, with dominance at 160-218 and 743-854. Targets within unmutated variant regions were reportedly found for nearly half of spike-specific TCRs.

The repertoire was sequenced with immunoSEQ multiplex PCR; TCRdb's copy has only in-frame clones and lacks some. Seen here are some 58,000 clones, approximately 80% observed once, and the top ten hold approximately 5%. Concerning this clone: Antigen unknown.

The TCR was taken from an adult who received the AZD1222 COVID-19 vaccine. This material consisted of peripheral blood, taken 28 days after the second AZD1222 dose.

The CDR3 loop is CASSARGAEWAFF. The CDR3 bases are TGTGCCAGCAGCGCGAGGGGGGCCGAGTGGGCTTTCTTT. The chain links TRBV6-5 to TRBJ1-1; D may be TRBD1 (6 bases). V lost 6 bases, J lost 11 bases, and 19 bases lay in between. The CDR3 totals 13 residues. Germline V gene sequence: CDR1 MNHEY, CDR2 SVGAGI.